What follows are 26 T cell receptor beta chains derived from one specimen sequenced in a study of response to subunit inactivated influenza vaccine. TCRdb re-derived calls from the RT-PCR reads in MiXCR, one entry per CDR3 protein. This sample has approximately 530,000 distinct CDR3 sequences, with roughly 7.6% found just once. The input for sequencing was PBMCs from blood, taken 23 months after vaccination. These receptors were taken from a man between 50 and 75 years old who received an inactivated influenza vaccine.

This clonotype was seen a handful of times. V usage is TRBV18 and J usage is TRBJ2-7; D unclear. V lost 3 bases and J lost 6, with 9 bases in between. In germline, CDR1 is KGHSH, CDR2 LQKENI. The CDR3 length is 12 residues. CDR3 residues: CASSPRGIEQYF. CDR3 sequence (DNA): TGTGCCAGCTCACCGCGAGGAATCGAGCAGTACTTC.

This clonotype was observed a handful of times. The rearrangement joins TRBV28 to TRBJ2-7, with D unresolved. V lost 5 bases and J lost 2, with 13 bases in between. Germline V CDR1 and CDR2: MDHEN, SYDVKM. The CDR3 is 14 residues long. CDR3 sequence: CASSTRHSPYEQYF. The CDR3 region has the DNA TGTGCCAGCAGTACACGACATTCGCCCTACGAGCAGTACTTC.

This clonotype turned up a few times. The chain is built from TRBV5-1 and TRBJ1-6, with 8 bases fitting TRBD1. The CDR3 sequence is 18 residues long. Germline values: CDR1 SGHRS, CDR2 YFSETQ. Germline trimming cut 0 bases from V and 3 bases from J; bases unmatched to any gene: 8. The CDR3 DNA is TGCGCCAGCAGCTTGGGGACAGGGCACGAATTCTATAATTCACCCCTCCACTTT. Residues: CASSLGTGHEFYNSPLHF.

This clonotype appeared many times. The V call is TRBV29-1, the J call TRBJ2-1; D remains ambiguous. With 3 bases removed from V and 0 bases from J, the gap between germline ends came to 15 bases. The germline V gene encodes CDR1 SQVTM and CDR2 ANQGSEA. This CDR3 is 16 amino acids long. The CDR3 sequence: CSVDPSSSSSYNEQFF. CDR3 nucleotide sequence: TGCAGCGTTGACCCTAGTTCCTCAAGCTCCTACAATGAGCAGTTCTTC.

The chain carries TRBV27 and TRBJ2-3; perhaps TRBD2 as D (7 bases). The CDR3 extends over 14 amino acids. In germline, CDR1 is MNHEY, CDR2 SMNVEV (reference sequence). The V end lost 2 bases, the J end lost 4 bases, and 10 bases lay between the germline ends. The DNA of the CDR3 is TGTGCCAGCAGTTTAAGGGGGAGGGCAGATACGCAGTATTTT. Amino acid sequence: CASSLRGRADTQYF.

The table lists this clonotype with a few counts. The chain uses TRBV28 and TRBJ1-1, with 8 bases aligning to TRBD1. V was pared by 8 bases and J by 4 bases, with 9 bases of the junction left unmatched. This CDR3 has 14 residues. Germline CDR1 is MDHEN and CDR2 is SYDVKM. CDR3 loop: CASRPGGGGTEAFF. The CDR3 DNA is TGTGCCAGCCGACCAGGGGGCGGGGGCACTGAAGCTTTCTTT.

This clonotype was counted at least ten times. The chain couples TRBV6-2 or TRBV6-3 to TRBJ2-1; 8 bases line up with TRBD2. The CDR3 extends over 15 amino acids. Trimming removed 5 bases from V and 8 bases from J; junction bases left unmatched: 11. CDR1 and CDR2 (germline): MNHEY, SVGEGT. The CDR3, as DNA: TGTGCCAGCAGTCCTCTCGGGACTAGGAATCATGAGCAGTTCTTC. Translation: CASSPLGTRNHEQFF.

V is TRBV6-1 and J is TRBJ1-3, with TRBD1 as a possible D gene (5 bases). Germline V gene sequence: CDR1 MNHNS, CDR2 SASEGT. The CDR3 is 15 residues long. Trimming cost V 6 bases and J 1 base, with 13 bases left between them. In nucleotides, the CDR3 is TGTGCCAGCAGGCGGACTCAGGGATCTGGAAACACCATATATTTT. This sequence encodes CASRRTQGSGNTIYF.

CDR3 sequence: CASSEWGGVGLAKNIQYF. The CDR3 DNA reads TGTGCCAGCAGTGAATGGGGGGGAGTGGGCCTAGCCAAAAACATTCAGTACTTC. The V and J genes are TRBV6-1 and TRBJ2-4, with TRBD2 matching over 7 bases. Germline assignment: CDR1 MNHNS and CDR2 SASEGT. V dropped 2 bases and J dropped 0; count of bases not matched to a gene: 10. The CDR3 has 18 residues.

The chain carries TRBV12-3 or TRBV12-4 and TRBJ2-1; D is tentatively TRBD1 or TRBD2 (6 bases each). The CDR3 consists of 14 residues. Trimming removed 6 bases at V and 6 bases at J, with 15 bases between. CDR3 sequence: CASRPRGVGNEQFF. The CDR3 nucleotides are TGTGCCAGCAGGCCGAGGGGGGTAGGCAATGAGCAGTTCTTC.

The DNA of the CDR3 is TGTGCCAGCAGTTCAGGACTAGGCGCAGATACGCAGTATTTT. It specifies CASSSGLGADTQYF. This chain uses TRBV6-5 with TRBJ2-3, with 7 bases identical to TRBD2. Germline V CDR1 and CDR2: MNHEY, SVGAGI. The junction had 5 bases not matched to a gene; V was cut back by 4 bases and J by 4 bases. This CDR3 spans 14 amino acids.

This rearrangement joins TRBV20-1 to TRBJ2-1; 9 nucleotides agree with TRBD1. The CDR3 has 15 amino acids. Germline values: CDR1 DFQATT, CDR2 SNEGSKA (reference sequence). V trimming: 1 base; J trimming: 4 bases; junction bases outside the gene matches: 5. The CDR3 protein is CSARAGQGRYNEQFF. CDR3 sequence (DNA): TGCAGTGCTAGAGCCGGACAGGGGCGGTACAATGAGCAGTTCTTC.

The sample holds many counts of this clonotype. The V and J genes are TRBV7-2 and TRBJ2-3; possible D gene TRBD2, 5 bases. CDR3 length: 14 amino acids. Per the germline V gene, CDR1 is SGHTA and CDR2 is FQGNSA. Trimming took off 1 base at V and 2 bases at J, with 7 bases between the two ends. In DNA, the CDR3 is TGTGCCAGCAGCTTAGGACTAATCACAGATACGCAGTATTTT. Its protein product is CASSLGLITDTQYF.

There are many counts of this clonotype. The gene calls are TRBV12-3 or TRBV12-4 and TRBJ2-4, with D possibly being TRBD2 (6 bases). This CDR3 is built from 14 residues. The ends were cut back, 3 bases at V and 7 bases at J, with 13 bases in the middle. CDR3 amino acids: CASSFPRTTNIQYF. CDR3 DNA: TGTGCCAGCAGTTTCCCCCGGACTACGAACATTCAGTACTTC.

In its sample, this clonotype was seen many times. The gene calls are TRBV29-1 and TRBJ1-1; 9 bases fit TRBD1. Germline V lookup: CDR1 SQVTM, CDR2 ANQGSEA. The CDR3 runs 15 residues. V lost 4 bases and J lost 5; bases outside the gene matches: 11. In DNA form, the CDR3 reads TGCAGCGTTGTGGATACCGGGACAGGGCTTACTGAAGCTTTCTTT. Translated, it gives CSVVDTGTGLTEAFF.

CDR3 protein: CASSLVLLRGSYNEQFF. In DNA form, the CDR3 reads TGCGCCAGCAGCTTGGTTCTATTGCGGGGTTCCTACAATGAGCAGTTCTTC. The chain couples TRBV5-1 to TRBJ2-1; maybe TRBD2 (6 bases). Germline assignment: CDR1 SGHRS and CDR2 YFSETQ. This CDR3 contains 17 residues. With 0 bases removed from V and 1 base from J, the gap between germline ends came to 14 bases.

Many counts were recorded for this clonotype. This chain joins TRBV15 and TRBJ2-7; a weak D match, TRBD1 (6 bases). Germline CDR1 and CDR2: LNHNV and YYDKDF (reference sequence). V shed 0 bases and J shed 7 bases, with 16 bases lying between them. The CDR3 loop spans 15 amino acids. CDR3 region: CATSRDKAGQGEQYF. The CDR3 nucleotides read TGTGCCACCAGCAGAGATAAAGCCGGGCAGGGGGAGCAGTACTTC. Full variable domain (outside the CDR3, taken from reference TRBV15 and TRBJ2-7): DAMVIQNPRYQVTQFGKPVTLSCSQTLNHNVMYWYQQKSSQAPKLLFHYYDKDFNNEADTPDNFQSRRPNTSFCFLDIRSPGLGDTAMYLCATSRDKAGQGEQYFGPGTRLTVT.

The genes are TRBV5-8 and TRBJ2-5; a possible D gene is TRBD2 (6 bases). The CDR3 is 14 residues long. CDR1 and CDR2 from the germline V gene are SGHTS and YDEGEE. Trimming took 4 bases from V and 4 from J, leaving 14 bases between them. CDR3 sequence reads: CASSPWRGGETQYF. The CDR3 DNA reads as TGTGCCAGCAGCCCCTGGAGGGGTGGAGAGACCCAGTACTTC.

V gene TRBV5-5 combines with J gene TRBJ1-3, with D uncertain. The CDR3 consists of 15 residues. Trimming left V 0 bases short and J 3 bases short, with 10 bases between. The germline gives CDR1 SGHKS, CDR2 YYEKEE (reference sequence). CDR3 residues: CASSLVGTRGNTIYF. The CDR3 coding sequence is TGTGCCAGCAGCTTGGTCGGCACTCGTGGAAACACCATATATTTT.

This clonotype was seen a handful of times. The chain employs TRBV9 and TRBJ2-2; 10 bases are shared with TRBD2. Germline V CDR1 and CDR2: SGDLS, YYNGEE. V gave up 0 bases and J gave up 4 bases; unmatched junction bases: 21. The CDR3 runs to 22 residues. The DNA for the CDR3 is TGTGCCAGCAGCGTAGAGGTCTCGGCGGGGGCCCCAGGACTAGCGGTCACCGGGGAGCTGTTTTTT. Amino acids: CASSVEVSAGAPGLAVTGELFF.

The sample holds a few counts of this clonotype. V is TRBV20-1 and J is TRBJ1-1; no firm D call. V lost 3 bases and J 1 base, leaving 12 bases between the germline ends. Germline V CDR1 and CDR2: DFQATT, SNEGSKA (reference sequence). This CDR3 region has 14 residues. In DNA, the CDR3 is TGCAGTGCTAGTCAGGTTGTAGGGAACACTGAAGCTTTCTTT. As protein: CSASQVVGNTEAFF.

The chain uses TRBV7-2 and TRBJ2-7; TRBD1 or TRBD2 may be the D gene (5 bases each). This CDR3 has 14 amino acids. V was trimmed by 1 base and J by 7 bases, leaving 14 bases between them. Germline V gives CDR1 SGHTA, CDR2 FQGNSA. CDR3: CASSLVGGSREQYF. CDR3 in DNA: TGTGCCAGCAGCTTAGTTGGGGGTTCGCGAGAGCAGTACTTC.

This clonotype was detected only a few times. The chain is built from TRBV30 and TRBJ1-6, with 9 bases aligning to TRBD1. The V segment lost 2 bases and the J segment 8 bases; nucleotides outside the gene matches: 4. Germline V gene data show CDR1 as GTSNPN and CDR2 as SVGIG (reference sequence). The CDR3 is made up of 14 amino acids. The CDR3 loop reads CAWSTGTGYSPLHF. In DNA form, the CDR3 reads TGTGCCTGGAGTACCGGGACAGGGTATTCACCCCTCCACTTT.

This clonotype was observed a handful of times. The chain links TRBV6-2 or TRBV6-3 to TRBJ2-1; 13 bases agree with TRBD2. Germline V lookup: CDR1 MNHEY, CDR2 SVGEGT. V was clipped by 0 bases and J by 0 bases; unmatched bases: 11. The CDR3 is 21 residues long. The CDR3 loop is CASSYSFTSGRAGSSYNEQFF. CDR3 nucleotides: TGTGCCAGCAGTTACTCGTTTACTAGCGGGAGGGCCGGAAGCTCCTACAATGAGCAGTTCTTC.

This clonotype was seen ten or more times. This chain links TRBV2 with TRBJ2-7; a weak D match, TRBD2 (5 bases). V was clipped by 1 base and J by 12 bases, with 7 bases between them. The germline gives CDR1 SNHLY, CDR2 FYNNEI. The CDR3 covers 10 residues. CDR3 amino acids: CASSEEGAYF. CDR3 nucleotides: TGTGCCAGCAGTGAAGAGGGAGCGTACTTC. Full variable domain (rest looked up from reference TRBV2 and TRBJ2-7): EPEVTQTPSHQVTQMGQEVILRCVPISNHLYFYWYRQILGQKVEFLVSFYNNEISEKSEIFDDQFSVERPDGSNFTLKIRSTKLEDSAMYFCASSEEGAYFGPGTRLTVT.

This sequence joins TRBV7-2 and TRBJ2-7; 9 bases are a match to TRBD2. J was trimmed by 0 bases and V by 5 bases; bases with no gene match: 5. CDR3 length: 15 residues. CDR1 and CDR2 from the germline V gene are SGHTA and FQGNSA. The CDR3 is CASSPGLASSYEQYF. As DNA, the CDR3 is TGTGCCAGCAGCCCTGGACTAGCGAGCTCCTACGAGCAGTACTTC.